The rows below give T cell receptor beta chains drawn from one sample of a study of T-cell memory formation after mild COVID-19. TCRdb recomputed calls from the 5' RACE reads with MiXCR, one row per CDR3 protein. The profile shows roughly 600,000 distinct CDR3 sequences, around 17% of them singletons. Sequencing input: PBMCs or a T cell subset sorted from them (not recorded which). These receptors were taken from an adult woman who had mild COVID-19 (a few samples of this study predate the infection). Cell type and time point are not known. Both conserved end residues are part of each CDR3. The D gene is left open where the match is weak. A row's size may be missing; if present it is once, few, many or a size class.

TRBV7-2,TRBJ2-3,few,TRBD2,TGTGCCAGCAGCTTATTCTATGGGGGAGGGTCCACAGATACGCAGTATTTT,CASSLFYGGGSTDTQYF
TRBV2,TRBJ2-7,-,TRBD2,TGTGCCAGCAGCCCTCGGGGGGTCGAGCAGTACTTC,CASSPRGVEQYF
TRBV3-1,TRBJ2-1,-,TRBD2,TGTGCCAGCAGCCAAGTACCGCGCGGGAGGTGGAATGAGCAGTTCTTC,CASSQVPRGRWNEQFF
TRBV4-1,TRBJ2-7,-,TRBD1,TGCGCCAGCAGCCAGGACCCGGGGGACAGGGCTTCCGAGCAGTACTTC,CASSQDPGDRASEQYF
TRBV6-1,TRBJ1-2,few,-,TGTGCCAGCAGTGAAGCGCCAGTGTGGGACTCACTATATGGCTACACCTTC,CASSEAPVWDSLYGYTF
TRBV5-1,TRBJ2-7,few,-,TGCGCCAGCAGCTTGGCAGGACCGTTATACGAGCAGTACTTC,CASSLAGPLYEQYF
TRBV5-1,TRBJ1-1,-,-,TGCGCCAGCAGCTTCCAGGGATTGATGAACACTGAAGCTTTCTTT,CASSFQGLMNTEAFF
TRBV7-2,TRBJ2-7,-,TRBD2,TGTGCCAGCAGCTTGGGACTAGCGGGAACGGGCGAGCAGTACTTC,CASSLGLAGTGEQYF
TRBV6-1,TRBJ1-5,few,TRBD1,TGTGCCAGCAGTGGCCGGGACAGGGGAGATCAGCCCCAGCATTTT,CASSGRDRGDQPQHF
TRBV4-1,TRBJ2-5,-,-,TGCGCCAGCAGCCAAGTTTCATCGACAGTCCAAGAGACCCAGTACTTC,CASSQVSSTVQETQYF
TRBV20-1,TRBJ1-1,few,-,TGCAGTGCTCCAAAAGAGCTGAGGGTAGGTGAAGCTTTCTTT,CSAPKELRVGEAFF
TRBV4-2,TRBJ2-2,many,-,TGTGCCAGCAGCCAAGGGAGGAACACCGGGGAGCTGTTTTTT,CASSQGRNTGELFF
TRBV24-1,TRBJ2-2,many,TRBD1,TGTGCCACCAGTGATCCGGGACAGGGGGTCGTCGGGGAGCTGTTTTTT,CATSDPGQGVVGELFF
TRBV4-3,TRBJ2-7,-,-,TGCGCCAGCAGCCAAGGGGCCCTTAGCGAGCAGTACTTC,CASSQGALSEQYF
TRBV7-2,TRBJ2-7,-,-,TGTGCCAGCAGACGAGGAAGCGGCTACTCCTACGAGCAGTACTTC,CASRRGSGYSYEQYF
TRBV11-3,TRBJ2-1,-,-,TGTGCCAGCAGCTATCTAGCCAACTCCTACAATGAGCAGTTCTTC,CASSYLANSYNEQFF
TRBV2,TRBJ2-1,-,-,TGTGCCAGCAGTGATTGGAGGACAGTCTACAATGAGCAGTTCTTC,CASSDWRTVYNEQFF
TRBV12-3/TRBV12-4,TRBJ2-5,-,TRBD2,TGTGCCAGCAGCCCAGGAGGCCTAGCGGGAGGGGTCGTAGAGACCCAGTACTTC,CASSPGGLAGGVVETQYF
TRBV5-1,TRBJ2-7,-,-,TGCGCCAGCAGCTTTACAGGGAGCGCCTACGAGCAGTACTTC,CASSFTGSAYEQYF
TRBV29-1,TRBJ1-2,-,-,TGCAGCGCCCTAGGGTATGGCTACACCTTC,CSALGYGYTF
TRBV7-3,TRBJ2-1,few,-,TGTGCCAGCAGCTCCCACGTAGGGGTTTCCTACAATGAGCAGTTCTTC,CASSSHVGVSYNEQFF
TRBV5-1,TRBJ1-2,few,TRBD1,TGCGCCAGCAGCGACCAGGCCCAGGGGGTCGGTGGCTACACCTTC,CASSDQAQGVGGYTF
TRBV7-6,TRBJ1-5,few,-,TGTGCCAGCAGCCCTAGCGGACAGTCCAATCAGCCCCAGCATTTT,CASSPSGQSNQPQHF
TRBV20-1,TRBJ2-7,-,TRBD2,TGCAGTGCTAGAGCTTTGGGACTAGCGGGAGGTCGCGCCTACGAGCAGTACTTC,CSARALGLAGGRAYEQYF
TRBV12-3/TRBV12-4,TRBJ2-7,few,-,TGTGCCAGCAGCCGAAACCCCTACGAGCAGTACTTC,CASSRNPYEQYF
TRBV12-3/TRBV12-4,TRBJ2-1,-,-,TGTGCCAGCAGTTTTCTCCAGCGAGACAATGAGCAGTTCTTC,CASSFLQRDNEQFF
TRBV5-1,TRBJ1-1,-,-,TGCGCCAGCAGCCCCGATGGACAGCGCACTGAAGCTTTCTTT,CASSPDGQRTEAFF
TRBV7-9,TRBJ1-5,many,TRBD1,TGTGCCAGCGGAACAGGGGGCAATCAGCCCCAGCATTTT,CASGTGGNQPQHF
TRBV7-3,TRBJ2-1,few,TRBD2,TGTGCCAGCAGCTCCACTAGCGGGGGGGCCGGTGAGCAGTTCTTC,CASSSTSGGAGEQFF
TRBV2,TRBJ2-1,-,-,TGTGCCAGCAGTGGTCAGGGAACCCCCTACAATGAGCAGTTCTTC,CASSGQGTPYNEQFF
TRBV9,TRBJ2-3,few,TRBD2,TGTGCCAGCAGTCCAACTAGCGGGGGCACAGATACGCAGTATTTT,CASSPTSGGTDTQYF
TRBV12-3/TRBV12-4,TRBJ2-7,many,-,TGTGCCTCCGGACAAACCGCCTACGAGCAGTACTTC,CASGQTAYEQYF
TRBV7-2,TRBJ2-3,-,-,TGTGCCAGCAGCTTCTCCAGTCTCACAGATACGCAGTATTTT,CASSFSSLTDTQYF
TRBV7-9,TRBJ2-5,few,-,TGTGCCAGCAGCTCGTTCGGGAGCGAGACCCAGTACTTC,CASSSFGSETQYF